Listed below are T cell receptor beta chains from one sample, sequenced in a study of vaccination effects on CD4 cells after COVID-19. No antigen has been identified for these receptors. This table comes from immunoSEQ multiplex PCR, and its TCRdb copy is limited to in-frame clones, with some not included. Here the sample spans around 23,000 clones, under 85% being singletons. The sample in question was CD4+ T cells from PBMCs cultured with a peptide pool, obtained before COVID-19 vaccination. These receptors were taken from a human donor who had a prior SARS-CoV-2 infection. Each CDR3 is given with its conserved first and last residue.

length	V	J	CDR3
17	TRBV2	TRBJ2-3	CASSEESAGADTDTQYF
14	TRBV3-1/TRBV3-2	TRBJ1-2	CASSPYDRGYGYTF
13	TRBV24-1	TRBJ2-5	CATSADERETQYF
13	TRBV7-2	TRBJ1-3	CASSMRQGSTIYF
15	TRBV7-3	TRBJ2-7	CASSLRGGAGVEQYF
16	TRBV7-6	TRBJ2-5	CASSLERTSGGETQYF
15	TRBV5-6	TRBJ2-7	CASSFGGAARYEQYF
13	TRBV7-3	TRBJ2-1	CASSPGINNEQFF
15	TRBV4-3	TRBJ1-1	CASSPRGRVNTEAFF
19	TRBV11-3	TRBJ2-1	CASSLVPFQRGGYYNEQFF
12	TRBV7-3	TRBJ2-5	CASSFRGETQYF
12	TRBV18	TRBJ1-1	CASRTLNTEAFF
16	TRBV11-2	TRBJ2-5	CASSPRTSGVPETQYF
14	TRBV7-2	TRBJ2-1	CASSPRGGWGEQFF
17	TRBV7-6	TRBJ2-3	CASSPIGGAFGTDTQYF
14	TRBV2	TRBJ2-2	CASRGLAGVGELFF
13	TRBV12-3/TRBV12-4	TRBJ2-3	CLRCGRAADTQYF
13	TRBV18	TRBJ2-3	CASSPPSTDTQYF
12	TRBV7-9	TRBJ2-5	CASSRDQETQYF
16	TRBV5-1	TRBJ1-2	CASSSAPAWGKDGYTF
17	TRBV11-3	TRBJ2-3	CASSLDQGLASTDTQYF
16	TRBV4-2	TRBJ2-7	CASSQFGLAGAYEQYF
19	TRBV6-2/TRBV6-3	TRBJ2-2	CASSTRWSGGAWNTGELFF
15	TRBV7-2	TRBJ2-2	CASSEPGTSPGELFF
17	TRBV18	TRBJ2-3	CASSPTPVTLTTDTQYF
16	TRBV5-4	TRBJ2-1	CASSLAGGQGYNEQFF
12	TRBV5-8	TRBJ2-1	CASNTVGGEQFF
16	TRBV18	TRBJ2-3	CASSPRSRGTGDTQYF
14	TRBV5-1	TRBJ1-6	CASSPGQGNSPLHF
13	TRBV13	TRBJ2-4	CASSFNRKNIQYF
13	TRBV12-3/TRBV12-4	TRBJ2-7	CASSLGSSYEQYF
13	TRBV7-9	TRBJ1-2	CASSLDLNYGYTF
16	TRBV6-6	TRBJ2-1	CASNPFSVVQGNEQFF
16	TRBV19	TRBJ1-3	CATSGTGRFFGNTIYF
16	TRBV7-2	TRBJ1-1	CASSLDPGQGLTEAFF
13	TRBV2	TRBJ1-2	CASSEAGVGGYTF
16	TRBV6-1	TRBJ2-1	CASSDVGLSSYNEQFF
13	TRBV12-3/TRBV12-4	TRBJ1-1	CASSLEGPTEAFF
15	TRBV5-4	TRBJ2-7	CASSLELARVHEQYF
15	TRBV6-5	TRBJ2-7	CASRMDGGLPYEQYF
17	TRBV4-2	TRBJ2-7	CASSQEFTWEGLYEQYF
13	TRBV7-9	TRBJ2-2	CASSLAGTGELFF
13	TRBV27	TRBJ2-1	CASSFLRRGEQFF
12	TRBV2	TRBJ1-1	CASSEVERGAFF
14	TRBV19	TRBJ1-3	CASKRAVQEYTIYF
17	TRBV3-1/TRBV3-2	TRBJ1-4	CASSQDWQGATNEKLFF
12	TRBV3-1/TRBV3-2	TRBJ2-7	CASSHRRYEQYF
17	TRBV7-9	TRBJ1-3	CASSLAFAGGSGNTIYF
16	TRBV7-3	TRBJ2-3	CASSFQGGRRSDTQYF
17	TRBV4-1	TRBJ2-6	CASSQDPRVFGANVLTF
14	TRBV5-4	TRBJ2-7	CASTPGQGNYEQYF
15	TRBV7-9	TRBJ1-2	CASSLPDMIDYGYTF
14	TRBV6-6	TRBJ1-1	CASRKMTGNTEAFF
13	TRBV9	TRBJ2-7	CASSVATRGEQYF